The present T cell receptor (beta chain) was sequenced within a study of blood T cells in healthy people across ages. Study-wide context: With template switching, about one barcoded beta molecule was captured per two T cells.

The germline V gene encodes CDR1 MNHEY and CDR2 SVGAGI. The CDR3 is 13 amino acids. J lost 4 bases, V lost 8 bases, and 5 bases had no gene match. PCR was performed a second time for roughly 7 to 11 cycles using a sample-barcoded 5' primer and a J-beta primer mix. CDR3-containing paired-end reads numbered at least 3 million in each sample. TCRdb itself ran the 5' RACE reads through MiXCR, one entry per CDR3 protein. The sample has about 760,000 distinct CDR3 sequences; more than 50% are singletons. The source of this sequence is a man aged 40-49 years in good health. The V gene is TRBV6-5, the J gene TRBJ1-2, with TRBD1 matching over 9 bases. Sequencing was performed on blood. CDR3 sequence (DNA): TGTGCCAGCTTAGGGGGACAGGGCTATGGCTACACCTTC. Amino acids: CASLGGQGYGYTF.